This record concerns one TCR beta chain sequence. Germline loops: CDR1 LGHDT, CDR2 YNNKEL (reference sequence). The CDR3 is made up of 16 amino acids. V lost 0 bases to trimming and J lost 3 bases, with 11 bases between them. Participant-given clinical history determined each cohort assignment. This specimen comes from a study of blood T cell repertoires in COVID-19. Turning to the study itself: There were acute and convalescent COVID-19 samples, and they came from the United States, Italy and Spain. The cDNA or gDNA used as material had been derived from T cells, B-cell-depleted T cells, or PBMCs.

Here immunoSEQ multiplex PCR was the method, and the copy in TCRdb shows in-frame clones only, minus some. In the table there are some 140,000 clones, approximately 88% of which are singletons. The source material was PBMCs or T cells enriched from blood (not recorded which). This clonotype was obtained from a man aged 35 to 55 with acute COVID-19. This rearrangement joins TRBV3-1 (or the pseudogene TRBV3-2) to TRBJ1-4, with D unclear. CDR3 DNA: TGTGCCAGCAGCCAAGATCTTCCCCAGTCTAATGAAAAACTGTTTTTT. This sequence encodes CASSQDLPQSNEKLFF.